One and the same sample provided the 31 T cell receptor beta chains below, sequenced in a study of cytomegalovirus exposure and HLA in healthy donors. 60 Vbeta and 13 Jbeta primers were used in PCR. Method: immunoSEQ multiplex PCR; TCRdb's copy keeps in-frame clones and lacks some. The table records roughly 150,000 clones, about 75% of them present only once. Source material: PBMCs. Every receptor here comes from a male donor in good health and CMV-seronegative.

This chain connects TRBV19 to TRBJ2-3; tentatively, D is TRBD2 (6 bases). The CDR3 has 14 residues. The V gene lost 4 bases and the J gene lost 3 bases, with 11 bases spanning the gap. The germline gives CDR1 LNHDA, CDR2 SQIVND (reference sequence). The CDR3 loop is CASSSLAETDTQYF. As DNA, the CDR3 is TGTGCCAGTAGTAGTTTAGCGGAAACAGATACGCAGTATTTT.

The chain uses TRBV28 and TRBJ2-5, with D perhaps TRBD1 (6 bases). The CDR3 is made up of 15 amino acids. V lost 6 bases, J lost 2 bases, and 16 bases lay in between. Germline CDR1 MDHEN, CDR2 SYDVKM. The CDR3 here is CASRAGVVNQETQYF. CDR3 sequence (DNA): TGTGCCAGCAGGGCAGGGGTCGTTAATCAAGAGACCCAGTACTTC.

The gene calls are TRBV2 and TRBJ2-3, with unresolved D. Looked up from germline, CDR1 is SNHLY and CDR2 is FYNNEI. Trimming pared 5 bases from V and 4 bases from J, leaving 7 bases between. The CDR3 covers 12 residues. DNA of the CDR3: TGTGCCAGCAGTCGCTGGCCAGATACGCAGTATTTT. This gives the protein CASSRWPDTQYF.

As DNA, the CDR3 is TGTGCCAGCTCCAGTACAGGGCTCAATCAGCCCCAGCATTTT. Amino acid sequence: CASSSTGLNQPQHF. The J gene is TRBJ1-5, the V gene TRBV18; D may be TRBD1 (6 bases). V shed 6 bases and J shed 3 bases, with 12 bases lying between them. Per the germline V gene, CDR1 is KGHSH and CDR2 is LQKENI. This CDR3 comprises 14 residues.

This chain links TRBV7-2 with TRBJ2-4; 10 nucleotides line up with TRBD1. Germline CDR1 and CDR2: SGHTA and FQGNSA. This CDR3 is 13 amino acids long. J was trimmed by 12 bases and V by 1 base; bases with no gene match: 3. Here the CDR3 reads CASSLGQGASQYF. For the CDR3, the DNA is TGTGCCAGCAGCTTAGGACAGGGGGCCAGTCAGTACTTC. Drawing the rest from reference TRBV7-2 and TRBJ2-4, the complete variable domain is GAGVSQSPSNKVTEKGKDVELRCDPISGHTALYWYRQSLGQGLEFLIYFQGNSAPDKSGLPSDRFSAERTGGSVSTLTIQRTQQEDSAVYLCASSLGQGASQYFGAGTRLSVL.

The CDR3 is CASSKTGGEQYF. As DNA, the CDR3 is TGTGCCAGCAGCAAAACCGGGGGAGAGCAGTACTTC. J is TRBJ2-7 and V is TRBV21-1; no check of the table's D call, TRBD2, against the DNA was made. TRBV21-1 is a recognized pseudogene. The CDR3 runs to 12 residues.

This sequence joins TRBV5-1 and TRBJ1-4; no reliable D call. The CDR3 is 17 residues long. CDR1 is SGHRS and CDR2 is YFSETQ in the germline V gene. V was pared by 0 bases and J by 0 bases, with 12 bases between. The CDR3, as DNA: TGCGCCAGCAGCTTGGAGCTGGGCGGGGCAACTAATGAAAAACTGTTTTTT. This translates into CASSLELGGATNEKLFF.

The CDR3 DNA reads as TGTGCCAGCAGTTATGTAGCGGCTTCCTACGAGCAGTACTTC. This translates into CASSYVAASYEQYF. The V gene is TRBV6-6, the J gene TRBJ2-7; D possibly corresponds to TRBD2 (6 bases). The CDR3 loop spans 14 amino acids. Germline V gene data show CDR1 as MNHNY and CDR2 as SVGAGI (reference sequence). Trimming removed 3 bases from V and 1 base from J, with 10 bases in between.

This chain connects TRBV29-1 to TRBJ2-2; 11 bases line up with TRBD2. V trimming: 0 bases; J trimming: 1 base; junction bases outside the gene matches: 4. Per the germline V gene, CDR1 is SQVTM and CDR2 is ANQGSEA. This CDR3 spans 17 amino acids. CDR3 region: CSVEEPGLAVNTGELFF. The DNA for the CDR3 is TGCAGCGTTGAAGAACCGGGACTAGCGGTGAACACCGGGGAGCTGTTTTTT.

The chain is built from TRBV27 and TRBJ1-6, with D unresolved. This CDR3 has 15 residues. The germline gives CDR1 MNHEY, CDR2 SMNVEV (reference sequence). The germline V and J ends were trimmed by 6 bases and 2 bases, with 11 bases remaining between them. CDR3 in amino acids: CASRPPGAYNSPLHF. In DNA, the CDR3 is TGTGCCAGCAGGCCGCCGGGAGCCTATAATTCACCCCTCCACTTT.

This chain links TRBV5-8 with TRBJ1-2, with D possibly being TRBD1 (5 bases). The CDR3 has 17 amino acids. V lost 1 base, J lost 2 bases, and 18 bases lay in between. Germline CDR1 and CDR2: SGHTS and YDEGEE. This chain's CDR3 is CASSLRLGTAPNYGYTF. The CDR3 DNA reads TGTGCCAGCAGCTTGCGACTAGGGACGGCACCGAACTATGGCTACACCTTC.

The chain uses TRBV9 and TRBJ2-7; 10 bases match TRBD1. The CDR3 covers 15 residues. The germline V gene has CDR1 SGDLS and CDR2 YYNGEE. V was clipped by 5 bases and J by 4 bases; unmatched bases: 9. CDR3 region: CASSPEGGQGYEQYF. Here the CDR3 DNA reads TGTGCCAGCAGTCCAGAGGGGGGACAGGGGTACGAGCAGTACTTC.

The sample holds a few counts of this clone. The chain has TRBV7-2 and TRBJ2-7; 14 positions agree with TRBD2. This CDR3 comprises 16 residues. The germline V gene encodes CDR1 SGHTA and CDR2 FQGNSA. V was pared by 1 base and J by 6 bases, with 5 bases of the junction left unmatched. CDR3 sequence (DNA): TGTGCCAGCAGCTTAGAGGGGACTAGCGGGAGTCGCGAGCAGTACTTC. Translation gives CASSLEGTSGSREQYF.

This chain connects TRBV15 to TRBJ2-7; TRBD2 agrees at 10 bases. Losses at the gene ends were 0 bases for V and 5 bases for J; bases not matched to a gene: 10. The CDR3 runs 17 residues. Germline V lookup: CDR1 LNHNV, CDR2 YYDKDF (reference sequence). CDR3 coding DNA: TGTGCCACCAGCAGAGACATTACGACTAGCGGGTTCGACGAGCAGTACTTC. Its protein is CATSRDITTSGFDEQYF.

The chain employs TRBV5-1 and TRBJ1-5; 8 bases are shared with TRBD1. The J segment lost 5 bases and the V segment lost 4 bases, leaving 5 bases of the junction unmatched. The CDR3 is 14 amino acids. Germline V gene data show CDR1 as SGHRS and CDR2 as YFSETQ. DNA for the CDR3: TGCGCCAGCAGCCAACAGGGGGGCGATCAGCCCCAGCATTTT. It translates to CASSQQGGDQPQHF.

The V and J genes are TRBV15 and TRBJ1-6; TRBD1 aligns across 7 bases. This CDR3 has 14 amino acids. Unmatched junction bases numbered 8, after V lost 5 bases and J lost 10 bases. The germline gives CDR1 LNHNV, CDR2 YYDKDF (reference sequence). DNA for the CDR3: TGTGCCACCAGCCTCGGGACAGAAATGTCACCCCTCCACTTT. It encodes CATSLGTEMSPLHF.

This chain connects TRBV7-8 to TRBJ2-1; D is perhaps TRBD2 (7 bases). Germline CDR1 reads SGHVS; CDR2 reads FQNEAQ. The CDR3 totals 14 residues. Trimming removed 6 bases from V and 12 bases from J, with 21 bases in between. The CDR3 sequence is CASSLGASGGRQFF. The CDR3 region has the DNA TGTGCCAGCAGTTTGGGGGCTAGCGGAGGTAGGCAGTTCTTC.

The V gene is TRBV5-4, the J gene TRBJ2-1; 7 nucleotides line up with TRBD2. Germline V lookup: CDR1 SGHNT, CDR2 YYREEE (reference sequence). This CDR3 comprises 16 residues. V trimming: 0 bases; J trimming: 6 bases; junction bases outside the gene matches: 9. The CDR3 loop reads CASSLGGRPSGNEQFF. CDR3 nucleotides: TGTGCCAGCAGCTTGGGCGGGAGACCCTCGGGCAATGAGCAGTTCTTC.

The chain combines TRBV7-2 with TRBJ1-5; D is uncertain. CDR1 and CDR2 (germline): SGHTA, FQGNSA. Trimming took off 3 bases at V and 6 bases at J, with 9 bases between the two ends. The CDR3 consists of 13 residues. This CDR3 is CASSFEGSQPQHF. The CDR3 DNA reads TGTGCCAGCAGCTTCGAAGGGAGTCAGCCCCAGCATTTT. The full variable domain, completed using reference TRBV7-2 and TRBJ1-5, is GAGVSQSPSNKVTEKGKDVELRCDPISGHTALYWYRQSLGQGLEFLIYFQGNSAPDKSGLPSDRFSAERTGGSVSTLTIQRTQQEDSAVYLCASSFEGSQPQHFGDGTRLSIL.

The CDR3 here is CASSLNGGTGELFF. The CDR3 DNA reads as TGCGCCAGCAGCTTGAACGGGGGCACCGGGGAGCTGTTTTTT. The chain links TRBV5-1 to TRBJ2-2; weak D call: TRBD2 (6 bases). The V gene's germline CDR1 is SGHRS and CDR2 YFSETQ. CDR3 size: 14 residues. Trimming removed 1 base from V and 4 bases from J, with 8 bases in between.

Here the CDR3 DNA reads TGTGCCATCAGTGAAACCCAGGGAGGCGGCTACACCTTC. It codes for CAISETQGGGYTF. V usage is TRBV10-3 and J usage is TRBJ1-2; perhaps TRBD1 as D (5 bases). Trimming took off 3 bases at V and 8 bases at J, with 13 bases between the two ends. CDR1 ENHRY and CDR2 SYGVKD come from the germline V gene. The CDR3 has 13 residues.

V is TRBV30 and J is TRBJ1-4; no firm D call. The germline V gene has CDR1 GTSNPN and CDR2 SVGIG (reference sequence). The V end lost 1 base, the J end lost 3 bases, and 9 bases lay between the germline ends. This CDR3 is built from 14 residues. CDR3 region: CAWSAGLPNEKLFF. CDR3 coding DNA: TGTGCCTGGAGTGCGGGTCTACCTAATGAAAAACTGTTTTTT.

For this clone: The junction departs from germline at one end; a sequencing error may be responsible. As DNA, the CDR3 is TGTGCTAGTGCTTTGGGTAGCGGGAGGGAAAATGAGCAGTTCTTC. Its protein product is CASALGSGRENEQFF. V gene TRBV12-5 combines with J gene TRBJ2-1; 11 nucleotides line up with TRBD2. This CDR3 is built from 15 residues. Germline V lookup: CDR1 LGHNT, CDR2 FRNRAP. The whole variable domain, remainder taken from reference TRBV12-5 and TRBJ2-1, is DARVTQTPRHKVTEMGQEVTMRCQPILGHNTVFWYRQTMMQGLELLAYFRNRAPLDDSGMPKDRFSAEMPDATLATLKIQPSEPRDSAVYFCASALGSGRENEQFFGPGTRLTVL.

The J gene is TRBJ1-2, the V gene TRBV5-6, with TRBD1 as a possible D gene (5 bases). Germline CDR1 and CDR2: SGHDT and YYEEEE. The CDR3 runs 16 residues. Trimming removed 4 bases at V and 4 bases at J, with 20 bases between. CDR3 residues: CASSPPSGPRGYGYTF. The DNA for the CDR3 is TGTGCCAGCAGCCCACCGTCGGGGCCGCGGGGCTATGGCTACACCTTC.

In this sample, this clone turned up once. The chain couples TRBV7-9 to TRBJ2-7, with D unclear. The CDR3 sequence is 13 residues long. The germline V gene has CDR1 SEHNR and CDR2 FQNEAQ (reference sequence). V lost 4 bases and J lost 2, with 9 bases in between. For the CDR3, the DNA is TGTGCCAGCAGCTCGTATCGTCCCTACGAGCAGTACTTC. Translation gives CASSSYRPYEQYF. Filled out from reference TRBV7-9 and TRBJ2-7, the complete variable domain reads DTGVSQNPRHKITKRGQNVTFRCDPISEHNRLYWYRQTLGQGPEFLTYFQNEAQLEKSRLLSDRFSAERPKGSFSTLEIQRTEQGDSAMYLCASSSYRPYEQYFGPGTRLTVT.

The chain employs TRBV11-3 and TRBJ2-7, with D uncertain. V lost 1 base, J lost 7 bases, and 5 bases lay in between. The V gene's germline CDR1 is SGHNT and CDR2 YENEEA. The CDR3 runs 11 residues. CDR3 nucleotide sequence: TGTGCCAGCAGCTTAGCGGTAGAGCAGTACTTC. Translated: CASSLAVEQYF.

This clone appeared once. Other nucleotide sequences from this sample produce the same CDR3. The chain carries TRBV6-6 and TRBJ1-4, with 10 positions matching TRBD1. Germline-derived CDR1 and CDR2 are MNHNY and SVGAGI (reference sequence). J lost 5 bases, V lost 6 bases, and 6 bases had no gene match. The CDR3 is 15 amino acids. CDR3 nucleotides: TGTGCCAGCAGAGGGCCGGGACAGGGGAATGAAAAACTGTTTTTT. Translation: CASRGPGQGNEKLFF.

This clone has just one count. The chain recombines TRBV2 with TRBJ1-4; D gene uncertain. The CDR3 consists of 10 residues. The germline V gene has CDR1 SNHLY and CDR2 FYNNEI. V lost 5 bases and J 8 bases, leaving 3 bases between the germline ends. The CDR3, as DNA: TGTGCCAGCAGTCGGGAAAAACTGTTTTTT. Translated: CASSREKLFF.

This clone was observed once. The chain carries TRBV29-1 and TRBJ1-1; the D is unclear. Germline V gives CDR1 SQVTM, CDR2 ANQGSEA. The CDR3 extends over 12 amino acids. Trimming removed 4 bases from V and 0 bases from J, with 6 bases in between. The CDR3 region has the DNA TGCAGCGTTGTAGTGTTGAACACTGAAGCTTTCTTT. This translates into CSVVVLNTEAFF.

The chain's CDR3 is CASANHLGYSSYEQYF. The CDR3 DNA follows: TGTGCCAGCGCCAACCACCTAGGTTATTCCTCCTACGAGCAGTACTTC. V is TRBV27 and J is TRBJ2-7; D remains unclear. The CDR3 extends over 16 amino acids. CDR1 and CDR2 from the germline V gene are MNHEY and SMNVEV (reference sequence). Trimming removed 8 bases from V and 0 bases from J, with 20 bases in between.

A word on this clone: The junction does not match germline at one end; this may be a read error. V usage is TRBV6-5 and J usage is TRBJ2-1; 7 bases are shared with TRBD2. The CDR3 consists of 15 residues. Germline CDR1 is MNHEY and CDR2 is SVGAGI. The DNA of the CDR3 is TGTGCCAGCAGTTACCGGGACTATTCCTCCAATGAGCAGTTCTTC. Translated: CASSYRDYSSNEQFF.